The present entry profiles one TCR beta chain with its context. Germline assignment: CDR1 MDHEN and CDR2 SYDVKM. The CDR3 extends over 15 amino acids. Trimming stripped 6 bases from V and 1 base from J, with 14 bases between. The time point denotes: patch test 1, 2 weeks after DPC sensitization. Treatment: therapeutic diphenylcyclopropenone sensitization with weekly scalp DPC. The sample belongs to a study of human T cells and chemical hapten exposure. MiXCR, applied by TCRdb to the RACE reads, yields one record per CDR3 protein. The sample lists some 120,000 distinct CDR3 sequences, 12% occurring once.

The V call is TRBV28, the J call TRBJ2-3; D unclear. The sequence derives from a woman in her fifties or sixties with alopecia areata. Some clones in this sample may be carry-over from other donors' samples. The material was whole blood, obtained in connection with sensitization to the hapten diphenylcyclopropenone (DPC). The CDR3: CASSPTLSGTDTQYF. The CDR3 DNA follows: TGTGCCAGCAGCCCCACGTTATCGGGCACAGATACGCAGTATTTT.